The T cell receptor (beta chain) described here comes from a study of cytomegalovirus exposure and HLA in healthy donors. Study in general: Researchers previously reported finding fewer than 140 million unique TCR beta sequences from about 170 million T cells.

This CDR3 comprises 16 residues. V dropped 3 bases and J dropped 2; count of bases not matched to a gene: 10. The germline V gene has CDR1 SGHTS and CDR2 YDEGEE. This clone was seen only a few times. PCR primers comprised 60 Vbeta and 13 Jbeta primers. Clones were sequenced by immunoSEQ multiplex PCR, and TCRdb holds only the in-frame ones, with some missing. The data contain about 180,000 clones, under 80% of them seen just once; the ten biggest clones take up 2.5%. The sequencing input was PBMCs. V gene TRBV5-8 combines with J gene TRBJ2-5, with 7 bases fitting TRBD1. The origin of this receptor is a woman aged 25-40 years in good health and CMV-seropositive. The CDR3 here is CASSSGTVSSQETQYF. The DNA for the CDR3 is TGTGCCAGCAGCTCGGGGACAGTGAGTTCTCAAGAGACCCAGTACTTC.